This T cell receptor (beta chain) was recovered during a study of cytomegalovirus exposure and HLA in healthy donors (dated by TCRdb to about 2017). Background for the entire study: An earlier analysis of approximately 640 of the donors reported approximately 300 Gb of sequence data and some 120 million unique TCR beta sequences from 150 million to 200 million T cells. To decide whether each TCR beta V gene segment behaved as functional or pseudogenic, an earlier analysis of some 600 of the donors relied on high-throughput TCR beta sequencing. All discovery cohort repertoires had been generated using a single sequencing platform. The study combined high-throughput TCR immunosequencing, statistical association of individual TCRs with disease status, and machine learning to predict cytomegalovirus infection status. Donor age, sex, ethnicity and CMV serostatus were collected together with the repertoire data. In the later analysis, no new phenotypic data were used to find candidate immune exposures; instead, reliance was placed on TCR beta sequences and their occurrence across donors. The study aimed to test whether cataloging public T cell receptors could reveal signatures of past pathogen exposure. Of the roughly 400 genotyped donors, roughly 76% were placed in the genetic ancestry cluster associated with self-reported Caucasian donors. The number of donors typed differed by locus, with 629-630 for A, B, C, DRB1 and DQB1, around 500 for DQA1, approximately 570 for DPA1, and 450 to 480 for DPB1. The T cell repertoires of 700 or so subjects were profiled by immunosequencing and related to cytomegalovirus serostatus. A later genetic analysis took genome-wide SNP genotypes for about three fifths of the roughly 700 donors and used that subset as a discovery cohort. A separate validation cohort of about 110 different subjects was used in addition to the roughly 640-subject first cohort. About five DR-DQ haplotypes were treated as single units for association and clustering because of strong linkage in the cohort. An early release covering just under 650 HLA-typed donors comprised roughly 300 gigabases of sequencing data and about 90 million unique TCR sequences. In a later analysis, previously published TCR beta repertoires from some 640 donors were re-analyzed and high-resolution HLA genotyping was added so that TCR occurrence patterns could be studied. Class I and class II HLA loci were covered by the typing at four-digit resolution. On average, about 200,000 unique TCR beta nucleotide sequences were sequenced per donor among 350 to 400 genotyped donors of the cohort, with roughly 20% of those sequences being non-productive. What the research found in general, with its limitations: According to the authors, the approach could potentially be generalized to other disease states and immunological phenotypes. Compared with the roughly 670-donor mean, donors in an Asian-associated ancestry cluster had fewer N-insertions in productive TCRs, according to a later genetic analysis. A later analysis associated 15,000 to 20,000 TCR beta sequences with specific HLA alleles at a false discovery rate of 0.05. The presence/absence analyses assumed that sequencing depth was roughly uniform across donors, and that assumption may not be true. Most TCR sequences were seen in very few donors, while some public TCRs were found in many individuals. A cluster of highly shared sequence variants was judged likely to be a technical artifact of the sequencing pipeline. A later analysis found that HLA-associated TCR beta chains were more clonally expanded and had lower generation probabilities than equally common non-associated chains. Some IMGT-functional V segments, including TRBV6-2 and TRBV6-3, could not be distinguished by the 87-base-pair reads and were therefore excluded. The classifier was reported to diagnose cytomegalovirus status with high specificity and sensitivity in both the original cohort and the validation cohort. A later genetic analysis associated a missense DCLRE1C variant with V-gene and J-gene trimming of TCR beta chains, and an independent cohort replicated the association. The earlier analysis of 587 of the donors excluded some 15 rarely observed V segments, including chromosome 9 orphons, because counts were too low. In an earlier analysis of around 500 of the donors, most TCR beta V segments appeared in productive rearrangements about 87% or about 30% of the time, broadly matching IMGT annotations. A later analysis found that TCR association rates varied across HLA loci, with DRB1 alleles showing the most associated TCRs and HLA-C alleles the fewest. Correlated functional status among segregating V segments might reflect linkage disequilibrium, but an unknown experimental factor could not be ruled out. In a later analysis, most CMV-associated TCR beta chains were found to appear HLA-restricted, with HLA associations seemingly driven largely by CMV exposure. A later analysis reported that several top co-occurrence clusters appeared linked to parvovirus B19, influenza, CMV and Epstein-Barr virus. A further reported finding was that TCR beta sequences accurately predicted the HLA-A and HLA-B alleles for most subjects in the first cohort. In vitro tests confirmed that a few of the cytomegalovirus-associated TCR beta chains recognize cytomegalovirus antigens. HLA typing was unavailable for some donors at each locus, so association tests used only the typed subset. The cohort was sequenced for TCR beta chains only, and without alpha or paired-chain data the features that could be detected were limited. The only immune exposure information available for the cohort was CMV serostatus. In the study, 150 to 200 TCR beta chains were listed as associated with cytomegalovirus. When HLA alleles, especially DR and DQ, strongly co-occurred, attributing TCR associations to individual alleles was difficult.

The cohort consisted of 650 to 850 healthy bone marrow donors. At the time of sampling, all cohort members were nominally healthy, though unrecorded immune exposures were likely present. The donor tested CMV seropositive and was one of the 289 seropositive cohort members. Each donor provided a peripheral blood sample, and peripheral blood mononuclear cells were used for TCR beta sequencing. The Qiagen DNeasy Blood Extraction Kit was used to extract genomic DNA from the blood cell samples. Receptor amplification or capture employed the immunoSEQ multiplex PCR assay. For the multiplex PCR, a mixture combining 60 forward primers for TCR Vbeta segments and 13 reverse primers for TCR Jbeta segments was used. The CDR3 region of rearranged TCR beta genes was amplified from genomic DNA with a multiplex PCR assay. On the Illumina HiSeq System, the amplified TCR beta libraries were sequenced as 87-base-pair reads. From the authors' description of their analysis: A later analysis counted about 80 million unique TCR beta chains across the 690 or so repertoires, and around 12 million of these chains were shared by at least two donors. A nearest-neighbor algorithm error-corrected the raw reads and collapsed the reads into unique sequences, merging closely related sequences to remove PCR and sequencing errors. CDR3 sequences were aligned to IMGT reference sequences to assign V, D and J gene segments. For a sequence to be retained, at least a six-nucleotide match to both a V gene segment and a J gene segment was required. Rearrangements were called productive when the CDR3 lacked stop codons and stayed in frame with V and J; all others were non-productive. CDR3 was defined by IMGT convention, running from the second conserved V-encoded cysteine to the conserved J-encoded phenylalanine. Sequences without an unambiguous match to a single V gene segment were excluded from the earlier analysis of about 640 of the donors. An earlier analysis of several hundred of the donors called V segments functional above 56.7% productive rearrangements and segregating when the between-donor standard deviation exceeded 5%. A statistical classification framework was built for diagnosing cytomegalovirus status from the catalog of TCR beta chain sequences. In a later analysis, TCR nucleotide sequences were compared against IMGT/GENE-DB human TR gene sequences so that V and J genes could be assigned. A later analysis assigned CDR3 sequences and most-parsimonious VDJ recombination scenarios with the TCRdist pipeline. In a later analysis, each TCR beta chain was defined by its CDR3 amino acid sequence together with its V-gene family, and reads without a unique V-gene family were excluded. A later analysis removed 600 or so highly shared, low-generation-probability nucleotide sequences to deal with suspected cross-contamination and a sequencing artifact. A later analysis calculated a clonal expansion index for each public chain from normalized within-repertoire ranks of inferred template counts. Generation probabilities in a later analysis came from a VDJ recombination model fitted to out-of-frame rearrangements, and those results were checked against IGoR. In a later analysis, hypergeometric tests were used to score TCR-TCR, TCR-HLA and TCR-CMV co-occurrence, with a repertoire-size bias correction applied to TCR pairs. In a later analysis, false discovery rates were estimated by permuting HLA or CMV assignments 20 times. In a later analysis, co-occurring TCRs were grouped using DBSCAN, and TCRdist sequence similarity was added for clustering within HLA-allele-positive subsets. Repertoires with fewer than 30,000 or more than 120,000 public chains were left out of co-occurrence clustering, as were about five repertoires with anomalous nucleotide sharing. TCRdb took this table from immuneACCESS and kept in-frame rearrangements with V and J called. Such tables lack part of the clones; where checked against another copy, unresolved V genes explain under half of the gap, and the rest is unexplained. D and trimming come from the DNA, and the V and J calls and clone size come from that table. The sample has about 260,000 clones on record, 70% to 90% of them singletons. The ten biggest clones cover 2% of the sample.

Trimming accounts for 0 bases at V and 9 bases at J, while the number of junction bases matched to no gene is 18. Taken from the germline V gene, the CDR1 and CDR2 loops are SGDLS and YYNGEE. Its CDR3 holds 20 amino acids, cysteine through phenylalanine. Of all the DNA, just the CDR3 is kept, 60 bases in frame from base 1. This clone was counted a single time. Its specific antigen is unknown. No qualities accompany the bases; no much larger clone lies one base away. The TCR comes from a woman between 40 and 55 years old in good health and CMV-seropositive. This receptor chain uses TRBV9 and TRBJ2-4; TRBD2 lines up with 13 middle nucleotides. The sequenced sample was PBMCs. The nucleotides are TGTGCCAGCAGCGTAGGGGTTGGGGCAACTAGCGGGAGGGCCTCGAGCATTCAGTACTTC. Protein translation: CASSVGVGATSGRASSIQYF. The reference TRBV9 and TRBJ2-4 proteins fill in what lies around the CDR3, so the full variable domain reads DSGVTQTPKHLITATGQRVTLRCSPRSGDLSVYWYQQSLDQGLQFLIQYYNGEERAKGNILERFSAQQFPDLHSELNLSSLELGDSALYFCASSVGVGATSGRASSIQYFGAGTRLSVL.